This record concerns one TCR beta chain sequence. The record originates from a study of breast tumors, draining lymph nodes, adjacent tissues. J gave up 0 bases and V 1 base, and 13 bases lay outside the gene matches. This CDR3 has 18 amino acids. CDR1 and CDR2 from the germline V gene are DFQATT and SNEGSKA (reference sequence). The lymph nodes were axillary draining lymph nodes from breast cancer patients. From the multiplex PCR reads, TCRdb called clonotypes with MiXCR, one entry per CDR3 protein. In the table there are fewer than 200,000 distinct CDR3 sequences, roughly a third of which are singletons.

This TCR was recovered from a female donor with breast cancer. Some clones in this sample may be carry-over from other donors' samples. The sample was axillary lymph node tissue. The gene calls are TRBV20-1 and TRBJ2-3; 7 bases line up with TRBD2. The CDR3 spells CSARVPAGPRPSTDTQYF. For the CDR3, the DNA is TGCAGTGCTAGAGTTCCAGCGGGGCCCAGACCCAGCACAGATACGCAGTATTTT.